Listed below are T cell receptor beta chains from one sample, sequenced in a study of shared clonotypes between healthy human individuals. The assay was immunoSEQ multiplex PCR, and TCRdb's table has in-frame clones only and misses some. Of about a million clones in the sample, approximately 80% are singletons; the top ten hold roughly 1.5%. Material for sequencing was memory CD4+ T cells sorted from blood. Receptor source: a man aged 18 to 35 in good health. Each CDR3 is given with its conserved first and last residue. The order of the fields is V gene, D gene, J gene, clone size, CDR3 protein, CDR3 DNA. A D gene is named only where the DNA matches it firmly. Not all rows give a size; the values are once, few, many and, for expanded clones, a class.

>TRBV12-5|NA|TRBJ2-7|NA
CASGSIGLIYEQYF
TGTGCTAGTGGTTCGATTGGCCTGATATACGAGCAGTACTTC
>TRBV2|NA|TRBJ1-5|few
CASTAESGSNQPQHF
TGTGCCAGCACCGCCGAGTCTGGTAGCAATCAGCCCCAGCATTTT
>TRBV5-1|TRBD1|TRBJ2-7|NA
CASNRDSTYEQYF
TGCGCCAGCAACCGGGACAGTACCTACGAGCAGTACTTC
>TRBV30|TRBD1|TRBJ1-1|NA
CASTRFTGDTEAFF
TGTGCCTCCACCCGATTTACAGGGGACACTGAAGCTTTCTTT
>TRBV30|TRBD2|TRBJ2-7|NA
CAWSLAGGPTGEQYF
TGTGCCTGGTCGCTAGCGGGAGGGCCTACGGGAGAGCAGTACTTC
>TRBV20-1|TRBD2|TRBJ2-3|NA
CGGGRAGTQYF
TGCGGGGGCGGGAGGGCAGGGACGCAGTATTTT
>TRBV7-9|TRBD1|TRBJ2-7|NA
CASSIGTARIYEQYF
TGTGCCAGCAGCATAGGGACAGCGCGGATCTACGAGCAGTACTTC
>TRBV5-1|TRBD1|TRBJ1-2|NA
CASSSGGFNYGYTF
TGCGCCAGCAGCTCAGGGGGATTTAACTATGGCTACACCTTC
>TRBV7-9|NA|TRBJ2-5|NA
CASSLRLANQETQYF
TGTGCCAGCAGCTTAAGGTTGGCTAACCAAGAGACCCAGTACTTC
>TRBV10-3|TRBD2|TRBJ2-5|NA
CAISDHGGGSQETQYF
TGTGCCATCAGTGACCATGGGGGAGGGTCACAAGAGACCCAGTACTTC
>TRBV18|NA|TRBJ2-7|NA
CASSPQGGEQYF
TGTGCCAGCTCACCACAGGGGGGCGAGCAGTACTTC
>TRBV6-5|NA|TRBJ1-5|NA
CASRTGGDQPQHF
TGTGCCAGCAGAACCGGGGGTGATCAGCCCCAGCATTTT
>TRBV29-1|NA|TRBJ2-7|NA
CSVGIAGYEQYF
TGCAGCGTTGGCATAGCTGGCTACGAGCAGTACTTC
>TRBV28|NA|TRBJ2-4|NA
CASSPPAVNIQYF
TGTGCCAGCAGCCCCCCAGCCGTGAACATTCAGTACTTC
>TRBV19|TRBD2|TRBJ2-5|NA
CASSATTSGAGETQYF
TGTGCCAGTAGTGCGACTACTAGCGGGGCGGGGGAGACCCAGTACTTC
>TRBV6-6|TRBD1|TRBJ1-4|NA
CASSPRDRGDEKLFF
TGTGCCAGCAGTCCCCGGGACAGGGGGGATGAAAAACTGTTTTTT
>TRBV6-1|NA|TRBJ2-7|NA
CASSQGDWGDSYEQYF
TGTGCCAGCAGTCAAGGTGATTGGGGGGACTCCTACGAGCAGTACTTC
>TRBV2|NA|TRBJ2-6|NA
CASAVSSGANVLTF
TGTGCCAGCGCAGTAAGCTCTGGGGCCAACGTCCTGACTTTC
>TRBV7-3|NA|TRBJ2-3|NA
CASSLYGGNTDTQYF
TGTGCCAGCAGCCTTTATGGGGGGAACACAGATACGCAGTATTTT
>TRBV10-3|NA|TRBJ1-2|NA
CASQGDGYGYTF
TGTGCCTCACAAGGGGATGGGTATGGCTACACCTTC
>TRBV27|NA|TRBJ2-3|NA
CASRRDTLGTDTQYF
TGTGCCAGCAGACGGGACACCCTCGGCACAGATACGCAGTATTTT
>TRBV9|TRBD2|TRBJ2-1|NA
CASSVDAGGGYNEQFF
TGTGCCAGCAGCGTAGATGCGGGGGGCGGGTACAATGAGCAGTTCTTC
>TRBV28|NA|TRBJ1-5|NA
CASSLRSFGGADQPQHF
TGTGCCAGCAGTTTACGGTCGTTTGGGGGGGCCGATCAGCCCCAGCATTTT
>TRBV6-5|TRBD1|TRBJ1-2|NA
CASSYLTGGNYGYTF
TGTGCCAGCAGTTACTTAACAGGGGGCAACTATGGCTACACCTTC
>TRBV21-1|NA|TRBJ2-7|NA
CASSKDRSRDEQYF
TGTGCCAGCAGCAAAGACCGATCCAGGGATGAGCAGTACTTC
>TRBV18|NA|TRBJ2-7|few
CASSPREGGPEQYF
TGTGCCAGCTCACCAAGGGAGGGGGGCCCCGAGCAGTACTTC
>TRBV4-3|TRBD1|TRBJ1-6|NA
CASSRAGTGTSPLHF
TGCGCCAGCAGCCGAGCCGGGACAGGGACTTCACCCCTCCACTTT
>TRBV6-1|NA|TRBJ2-7|NA
CASSESYRSYEQYF
TGTGCCAGCAGTGAAAGTTACAGGTCCTACGAGCAGTACTTC
>TRBV5-8|TRBD2|TRBJ2-3|NA
CASSLDRLAGTDTQYF
TGTGCCAGCAGCCTTGACAGACTAGCGGGCACAGATACGCAGTATTTT
>TRBV29-1|TRBD1|TRBJ1-3|NA
CSAEGQQTNSGNTIYF
TGCAGCGCCGAGGGACAGCAGACTAACTCTGGAAACACCATATATTTT
>TRBV9|TRBD1|TRBJ2-2|NA
CASTQGTNTGELFF
TGTGCCAGCACACAGGGGACGAACACCGGGGAGCTGTTTTTT
>TRBV27|TRBD1|TRBJ1-6|NA
CASSRQRQGAGHSPLHF
TGTGCCAGCAGCCGACAGCGACAGGGCGCAGGGCACTCACCCCTCCACTTT
>TRBV6-1|NA|TRBJ2-3|NA
CASSASRTVSGTDTQYF
TGTGCCAGCAGTGCCTCACGGACGGTTTCTGGCACAGATACGCAGTATTTT
>TRBV7-9|NA|TRBJ1-3|few
CASRQYGNTIYF
TGTGCCAGCAGGCAGTATGGAAACACCATATATTTT
>TRBV6-5|NA|TRBJ1-2|NA
CASSYGQLGTYGYTF
TGTGCCAGCAGTTATGGACAGTTGGGGACTTATGGCTACACCTTC
>TRBV6-1|TRBD2|TRBJ2-1|NA
CASSPPGLAQFF
TGTGCCAGCAGTCCCCCGGGACTAGCTCAGTTCTTC
>TRBV28|NA|TRBJ1-5|NA
CASGGPEYQPQHF
TGTGCCAGCGGGGGGCCTGAATATCAGCCCCAGCATTTT
>TRBV4-3|NA|TRBJ1-1|NA
CASSQFWGGTEAFF
TGCGCCAGCAGCCAATTCTGGGGGGGCACTGAAGCTTTCTTT
>TRBV30|NA|TRBJ2-1|NA
CAWSGRNEQFF
TGTGCCTGGAGTGGCCGCAATGAGCAGTTCTTC
>TRBV29-1|NA|TRBJ1-1|NA
CSVPPRKGRDTEAFF
TGCAGCGTTCCCCCGAGAAAGGGCAGAGACACTGAAGCTTTCTTT
>TRBV27|NA|TRBJ1-4|few
CASSFSGKLFF
TGTGCCAGCAGTTTTTCGGGGAAACTGTTTTTT
>TRBV5-4|NA|TRBJ2-6|NA
CASSPRRDISGANVLTF
TGTGCCAGCAGCCCAAGGAGGGACATTTCTGGGGCCAACGTCCTGACTTTC
>TRBV6-1|NA|TRBJ1-3|NA
CASQRDGGNTIYF
TGTGCCAGCCAGCGGGACGGGGGAAACACCATATATTTT
>TRBV30|TRBD2|TRBJ2-3|NA
CASTSGSTDTQYF
TGTGCCTCAACTAGCGGGAGTACAGATACGCAGTATTTT
>TRBV7-7|NA|TRBJ2-5|NA
CASSHNLETQYF
TGTGCTAGCAGCCACAACTTGGAGACCCAGTACTTC
>TRBV5-4|TRBD1|TRBJ1-5|NA
CASSLQGENQPQHF
TGTGCCAGCAGCTTGCAGGGGGAAAATCAGCCCCAGCATTTT
>TRBV2|NA|TRBJ2-2|few
CASRYSLTGELFF
TGTGCCAGCAGATACTCGCTCACCGGGGAGCTGTTTTTT
>TRBV18|NA|TRBJ2-1|NA
CASSTDPASSYNEQFF
TGTGCCAGCTCAACGGACCCGGCGAGCTCCTACAATGAGCAGTTCTTC
>TRBV25-1|NA|TRBJ1-1|NA
CASSPEGMNTEAFF
TGTGCCAGCAGCCCGGAGGGCATGAACACTGAAGCCTTCTTT
>TRBV18|NA|TRBJ1-1|NA
CASSPQGSNTEAFF
TGTGCCAGCTCACCACAGGGATCCAACACTGAAGCTTTCTTT
>TRBV19|NA|TRBJ1-2|NA
CASSMDDRSNYGYTF
TGTGCCAGTAGTATGGACGACAGGTCTAACTATGGCTACACCTTC
>TRBV6-6|TRBD1|TRBJ2-7|NA
CASGPDRDRGHYEQYF
TGTGCCAGCGGACCAGACCGGGACAGGGGGCATTACGAGCAGTACTTC